The rows below give T cell receptor beta chains drawn from one sample of a study of blood T cell repertoires in COVID-19. Clones were read by immunoSEQ multiplex PCR, and TCRdb kept only the in-frame ones, dropping some. The sample contains around 160,000 clones, 80% to 90% of which appear only once. Material for sequencing was peripheral blood. The receptor source for this set is a woman aged 55-70 years with COVID-19, enrolled during active disease. Each CDR3 is given with its conserved first and last residue. The D gene is left open where the match is weak. The size entry is marked missing in some rows and otherwise reads once, few, many or a size class.

D: TRBD1; V: TRBV7-3; J: TRBJ2-3; size: .; DNA: TGTGCCAGCAGCTTACAGGGGGGCACAGATACGCAGTATTTT; CDR3: CASSLQGGTDTQYF
D: TRBD2; V: TRBV19; J: TRBJ2-1; size: .; DNA: TGTGCCAGTAGGAGAACTAGCGGGGGGGCGACTGAGCAGTTCTTC; CDR3: CASRRTSGGATEQFF
D: TRBD1; V: TRBV4-1; J: TRBJ1-2; size: .; DNA: TGCGCCAGCAGCCAAGACGGACAGGGGGCGTTTGGCTACACCTTC; CDR3: CASSQDGQGAFGYTF
D: TRBD2; V: TRBV18; J: TRBJ2-5; size: .; DNA: TGTGCCAGCTCACCCTATAGCGGGGGGGCAGGAGAGACCCAGTACTTC; CDR3: CASSPYSGGAGETQYF
D: .; V: TRBV7-9; J: TRBJ1-1; size: .; DNA: TGTGCCAGCAGCTTAGCGGGGCCTCACACTGAAGCTTTCTTT; CDR3: CASSLAGPHTEAFF
D: .; V: TRBV19; J: TRBJ1-1; size: few; DNA: TGTGCCAGTAGTATGGACGGACAGTTCGAAGCTTTCTTT; CDR3: CASSMDGQFEAFF
D: .; V: TRBV7-3; J: TRBJ2-2; size: .; DNA: TGTGCCAGCAGTACCGGGACTCCTATTACCGGGGAGCTGTTTTTT; CDR3: CASSTGTPITGELFF
D: TRBD1; V: TRBV5-1; J: TRBJ1-6; size: few; DNA: TGCGCCAGCAGCGACGGACAGGGCGCGGGTTCACCCCTCCACTTT; CDR3: CASSDGQGAGSPLHF
D: .; V: TRBV24-1; J: TRBJ2-5; size: .; DNA: TGTGCCACCAGTGACCGTGGAGACCAAGGGACCCAGTACTTC; CDR3: CATSDRGDQGTQYF
D: .; V: TRBV30; J: TRBJ1-6; size: .; DNA: TGTGCCTGGAGTGCGATTGACACTAATTCACCCCTCCACTTT; CDR3: CAWSAIDTNSPLHF
D: TRBD1; V: TRBV7-2; J: TRBJ1-1; size: .; DNA: TGTGCCAGCAGCTCCCGGACTGCGACAGGGGGCACTGAAGCTTTCTTT; CDR3: CASSSRTATGGTEAFF
D: .; V: TRBV5-1; J: TRBJ1-4; size: .; DNA: TGCGCCAGCAGCTTGGTTGGACAAATGACGGAAAAACTGTTTTTT; CDR3: CASSLVGQMTEKLFF
D: TRBD2; V: TRBV10-2; J: TRBJ2-5; size: .; DNA: TGCGCCAGCAGTGAGGTCAGGAACTTTGTACTAGCGGGGGGGGAGACCCAGTACTTC; CDR3: CASSEVRNFVLAGGETQYF
D: .; V: TRBV6-5; J: TRBJ1-2; size: .; DNA: TGTGCCAGCAGTTTTGGCTTTCCGAACTATGGCTACACCTTC; CDR3: CASSFGFPNYGYTF
D: TRBD1; V: TRBV7-2; J: TRBJ1-1; size: .; DNA: TGTGCCAGCAGGAGGGACAGCAAGAACACTGAAGCTTTCTTT; CDR3: CASRRDSKNTEAFF
D: .; V: TRBV6-6; J: TRBJ1-2; size: .; DNA: TGTGCCAGCAGTTACAATGTCCTGAGGGTAAAGGATGGCTACACCTTC; CDR3: CASSYNVLRVKDGYTF
D: TRBD2; V: TRBV5-6; J: TRBJ2-3; size: .; DNA: TGTGCCAGCAGCTGGGGACTAGCGGGGGCAGATACGCAGTATTTT; CDR3: CASSWGLAGADTQYF
D: TRBD1; V: TRBV5-6; J: TRBJ2-1; size: .; DNA: TGTGCCAGCAGTCTACTCAGGGGGCCGACATGGAATGAGCAGTTCTTC; CDR3: CASSLLRGPTWNEQFF
D: TRBD2; V: TRBV5-1; J: TRBJ2-3; size: once; DNA: TGCGCCAGCAGCGCAGAACTAGCGACCCCCACAGATACGCAGTATTTT; CDR3: CASSAELATPTDTQYF
D: TRBD2; V: TRBV11-2; J: TRBJ2-5; size: .; DNA: TGTGCCAGCAGCTTCATAGCGGGGGAGGGAGAGACCCAGTACTTC; CDR3: CASSFIAGEGETQYF
D: .; V: TRBV4-3; J: TRBJ1-3; size: .; DNA: TGCGCCAGCAGCCAAGATTCCTCAGGGTATGGAAACACCATATATTTT; CDR3: CASSQDSSGYGNTIYF
D: TRBD1; V: TRBV30; J: TRBJ1-2; size: .; DNA: TGTGCCTGGACCCCACCGGACAGGGAGAACTATGGCTACACCTTC; CDR3: CAWTPPDRENYGYTF
D: .; V: TRBV19; J: TRBJ1-2; size: .; DNA: TGTGCCAGTAGTCCGGTTCTAGGCTATGGCTACACCTTC; CDR3: CASSPVLGYGYTF
D: TRBD1; V: TRBV9; J: TRBJ1-2; size: few; DNA: TGTGCCAGCAGCGTAGGGGACAGCGATGGCTACACCTTC; CDR3: CASSVGDSDGYTF
D: TRBD2; V: TRBV5-1; J: TRBJ2-2; size: few; DNA: TGCGCCAGCAGCCCGGGACTAGCGGGGGGCACCGGGGAGCTGTTTTTT; CDR3: CASSPGLAGGTGELFF
D: .; V: TRBV15; J: TRBJ1-4; size: .; DNA: TGTGCCACCAGCAGAGGCAGCGGGGGGGAGTATGAAAAACTGTTTTTT; CDR3: CATSRGSGGEYEKLFF
D: .; V: TRBV27; J: TRBJ2-6; size: .; DNA: TGTGCCAGCAGATCCAACTCTGGGGCCAACGTCCTGACTTTC; CDR3: CASRSNSGANVLTF
D: TRBD1; V: TRBV25-1; J: TRBJ1-6; size: many; DNA: TGTGCCAGCAGTGAATTCGACAGGGTCTCCTATAATTCACCCCTCCACTTT; CDR3: CASSEFDRVSYNSPLHF
D: .; V: TRBV24-1; J: TRBJ1-1; size: .; DNA: TGTGCCACCAGTGAAAGGGGGAACACTGAAGCTTTCTTT; CDR3: CATSERGNTEAFF
D: TRBD1; V: TRBV25-1; J: TRBJ1-2; size: few; DNA: TGTGCCAGCAGTGACCCTGACAGGGGCTATGGCTACACCTTC; CDR3: CASSDPDRGYGYTF
D: .; V: TRBV5-1; J: TRBJ2-1; size: .; DNA: TGCGCCAGCAGCACTTCAGGGAACAATGAGCAGTTCTTC; CDR3: CASSTSGNNEQFF
D: TRBD1; V: TRBV4-3; J: TRBJ1-5; size: .; DNA: TGCGCCAGCAGCCAACCTTTTGACAGGGAACGCAATCAGCCCCAGCATTTT; CDR3: CASSQPFDRERNQPQHF
D: .; V: TRBV7-9; J: TRBJ1-2; size: .; DNA: TGTGCCAGCAGCCCGCAGGAGGAGTATGGCTACACCTTC; CDR3: CASSPQEEYGYTF
D: TRBD2; V: TRBV27; J: TRBJ2-7; size: .; DNA: TGTGCCAGCAGTTCCTCCGGGACTAACTACGAGCAGTACTTC; CDR3: CASSSSGTNYEQYF
D: TRBD2; V: TRBV11-1; J: TRBJ2-1; size: .; DNA: TGTGCCAGCAGCCCAACAGGACTAGCGGGGTCAAATGAGCAGTTCTTC; CDR3: CASSPTGLAGSNEQFF
D: .; V: TRBV4-2; J: TRBJ1-6; size: .; DNA: TGTGCCAGCAGAGGGGGTGGCCCCCTCCACTTT; CDR3: CASRGGGPLHF
D: .; V: TRBV5-1; J: TRBJ1-6; size: .; DNA: TGCGCCAGTATGAGGGGGTATAATTCACCCCTCCACTTT; CDR3: CASMRGYNSPLHF
D: TRBD1; V: TRBV12-5; J: TRBJ2-1; size: .; DNA: TGTGCTAGTGGTTTGGGGACAGGGGGCTACAATGAGCAGTTCTTC; CDR3: CASGLGTGGYNEQFF
D: .; V: TRBV19; J: TRBJ1-2; size: .; DNA: TGTGCCAGTAGTATAGATCTGGGCCGGGAACGATATGGCTACACCTTC; CDR3: CASSIDLGRERYGYTF
D: .; V: TRBV5-1; J: TRBJ1-3; size: .; DNA: TGCGCCAGCAGCTTGGTTCGGGATGGAAACACCATATATTTT; CDR3: CASSLVRDGNTIYF
D: .; V: TRBV27; J: TRBJ2-7; size: .; DNA: TGTGCCAGCAGTTTAGGAGGGATCTCGTACGAGCAGTACTTC; CDR3: CASSLGGISYEQYF
D: TRBD1; V: TRBV18; J: TRBJ1-1; size: .; DNA: TGTGCCAGCTCAACATCCGGGACAGGGTGGTTTAGCACTGAAGCTTTCTTT; CDR3: CASSTSGTGWFSTEAFF
D: TRBD1; V: TRBV3-1/TRBV3-2; J: TRBJ2-7; size: .; DNA: TGTGCCAGCAGCCAAGCAGGACAGGGGGCTCAGGGGTACTTC; CDR3: CASSQAGQGAQGYF
D: TRBD1; V: TRBV5-1; J: TRBJ1-1; size: .; DNA: TGCGCCAGCAGCTATACGACAGGGGGGTCATCGGAAGCTTTCTTT; CDR3: CASSYTTGGSSEAFF
D: TRBD2; V: TRBV7-2; J: TRBJ2-5; size: few; DNA: TGTGCGATTGGGGGGGGTAACCAAGAGACCCAGTACTTC; CDR3: CAIGGGNQETQYF
D: .; V: TRBV29-1; J: TRBJ2-7; size: .; DNA: TGCAGCGTAAAAGGGGGTGGGACGGACTACGAGCAGTACTTC; CDR3: CSVKGGGTDYEQYF
D: .; V: TRBV18; J: TRBJ1-1; size: .; DNA: TGTGCCAGCTCACGCTGGGACTTGAACACTGAAGCTTTCTTT; CDR3: CASSRWDLNTEAFF
D: TRBD1; V: TRBV5-3; J: TRBJ2-1; size: .; DNA: TGTGCCAGAAGCACCTCCGTTAGGCAGGGGGTTCTCAATGAGCAGTTCTTC; CDR3: CARSTSVRQGVLNEQFF
D: TRBD2; V: TRBV7-2; J: TRBJ2-3; size: .; DNA: TGTGCCAGCAGCTTAAACGGCGGGGGAACTGCAGATACGCAGTATTTT; CDR3: CASSLNGGGTADTQYF
D: .; V: TRBV4-2; J: TRBJ1-4; size: .; DNA: TGTGCCAGCAGCCGGAGCTGGGGAGCTAATGAAAAACTGTTTTTT; CDR3: CASSRSWGANEKLFF